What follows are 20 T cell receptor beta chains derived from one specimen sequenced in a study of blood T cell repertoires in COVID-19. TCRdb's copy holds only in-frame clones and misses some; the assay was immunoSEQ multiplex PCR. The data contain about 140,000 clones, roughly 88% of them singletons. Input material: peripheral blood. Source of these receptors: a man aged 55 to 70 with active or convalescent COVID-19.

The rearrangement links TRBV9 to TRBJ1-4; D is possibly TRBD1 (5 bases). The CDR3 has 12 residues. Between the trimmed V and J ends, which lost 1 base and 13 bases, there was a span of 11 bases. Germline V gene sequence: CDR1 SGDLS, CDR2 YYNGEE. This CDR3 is CASSVSGGRLFF. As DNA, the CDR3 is TGTGCCAGCAGCGTATCCGGGGGTAGACTGTTTTTT.

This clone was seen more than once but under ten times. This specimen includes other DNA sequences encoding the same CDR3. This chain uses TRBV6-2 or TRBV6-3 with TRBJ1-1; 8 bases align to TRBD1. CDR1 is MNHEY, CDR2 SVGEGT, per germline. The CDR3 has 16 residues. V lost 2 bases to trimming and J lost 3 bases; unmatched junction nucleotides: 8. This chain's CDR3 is CASSYNTGGPDTEAFF. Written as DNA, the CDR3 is TGTGCCAGCAGTTACAACACAGGGGGGCCTGACACTGAAGCTTTCTTT.

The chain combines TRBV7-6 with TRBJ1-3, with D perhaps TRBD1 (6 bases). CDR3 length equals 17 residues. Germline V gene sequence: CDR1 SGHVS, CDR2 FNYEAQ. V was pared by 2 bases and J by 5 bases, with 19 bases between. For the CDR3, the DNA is TGTGCCAGCAGCTTACGGACAGCCCAAGAAACGAGAAACACCATATATTTT. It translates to CASSLRTAQETRNTIYF.

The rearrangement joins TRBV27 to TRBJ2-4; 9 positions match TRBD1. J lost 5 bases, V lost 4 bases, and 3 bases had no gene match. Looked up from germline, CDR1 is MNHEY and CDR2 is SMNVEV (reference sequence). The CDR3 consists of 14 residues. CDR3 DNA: TGTGCCAGCAGTTGGGGGACAGGGCAAAACATTCAGTACTTC. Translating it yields CASSWGTGQNIQYF.

This CDR3 is CASSVGPGQGAIETQYF. For the CDR3, the DNA is TGTGCCAGCAGCGTAGGACCCGGACAGGGGGCGATAGAGACCCAGTACTTC. The J gene is TRBJ2-5, the V gene TRBV9, with 11 bases fitting TRBD1. V lost 0 bases to trimming and J lost 4 bases; unmatched junction nucleotides: 8. The CDR3 spans 17 residues. Germline assignment: CDR1 SGDLS and CDR2 YYNGEE. Together with reference TRBV9 and TRBJ2-5, the CDR3 gives the full variable domain: DSGVTQTPKHLITATGQRVTLRCSPRSGDLSVYWYQQSLDQGLQFLIQYYNGEERAKGNILERFSAQQFPDLHSELNLSSLELGDSALYFCASSVGPGQGAIETQYFGPGTRLLVL.

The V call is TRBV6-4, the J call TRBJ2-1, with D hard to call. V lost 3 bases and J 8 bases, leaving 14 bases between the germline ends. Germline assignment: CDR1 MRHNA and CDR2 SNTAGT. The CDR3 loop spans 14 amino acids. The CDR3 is CASSDNPATDEQFF. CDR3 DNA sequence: TGTGCCAGCAGTGATAACCCAGCGACCGATGAGCAGTTCTTC.

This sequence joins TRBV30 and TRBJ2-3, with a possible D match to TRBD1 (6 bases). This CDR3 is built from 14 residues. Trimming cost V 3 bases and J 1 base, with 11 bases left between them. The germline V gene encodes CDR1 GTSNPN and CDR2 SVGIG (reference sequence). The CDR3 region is CAWRQGPGTDTQYF. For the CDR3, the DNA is TGTGCCTGGAGGCAGGGGCCAGGCACAGATACGCAGTATTTT.

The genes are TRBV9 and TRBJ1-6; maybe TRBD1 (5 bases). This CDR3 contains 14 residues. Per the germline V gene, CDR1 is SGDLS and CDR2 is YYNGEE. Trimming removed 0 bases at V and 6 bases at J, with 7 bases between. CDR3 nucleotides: TGTGCCAGCAGCGTAGGACAGACTAATTCACCCCTCCACTTT. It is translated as CASSVGQTNSPLHF.

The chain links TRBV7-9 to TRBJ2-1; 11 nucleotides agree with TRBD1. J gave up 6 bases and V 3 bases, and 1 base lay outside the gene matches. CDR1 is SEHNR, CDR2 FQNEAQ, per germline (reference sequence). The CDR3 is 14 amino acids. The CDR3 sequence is CASSFGTGGNEQFF. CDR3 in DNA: TGTGCCAGCAGCTTTGGGACAGGGGGCAATGAGCAGTTCTTC.

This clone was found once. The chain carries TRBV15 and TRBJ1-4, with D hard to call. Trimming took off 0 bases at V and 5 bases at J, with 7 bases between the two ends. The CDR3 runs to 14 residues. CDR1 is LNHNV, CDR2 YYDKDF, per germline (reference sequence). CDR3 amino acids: CATSRDPRNEKLFF. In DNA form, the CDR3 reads TGTGCCACCAGCAGAGATCCCAGGAATGAAAAACTGTTTTTT.

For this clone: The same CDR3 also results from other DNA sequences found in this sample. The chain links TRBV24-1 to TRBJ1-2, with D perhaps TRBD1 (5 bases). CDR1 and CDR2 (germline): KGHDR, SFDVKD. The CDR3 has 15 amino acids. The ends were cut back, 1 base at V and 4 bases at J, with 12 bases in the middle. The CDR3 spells CATSDFGQGFYGYTF. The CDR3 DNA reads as TGTGCCACCAGTGATTTCGGGCAGGGTTTCTATGGCTACACCTTC.

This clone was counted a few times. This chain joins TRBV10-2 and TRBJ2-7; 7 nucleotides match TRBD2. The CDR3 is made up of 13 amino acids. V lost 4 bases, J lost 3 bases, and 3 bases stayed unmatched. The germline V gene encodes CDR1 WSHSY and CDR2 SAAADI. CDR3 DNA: TGCGCCAGCAGTGGTACTAGCGTCTACGAGCAGTACTTC. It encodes CASSGTSVYEQYF.

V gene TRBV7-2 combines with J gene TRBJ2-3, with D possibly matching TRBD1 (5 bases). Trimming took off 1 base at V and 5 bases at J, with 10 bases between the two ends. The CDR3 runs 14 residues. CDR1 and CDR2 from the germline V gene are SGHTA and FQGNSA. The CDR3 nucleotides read TGTGCCAGCAGCTTAGGGACACATGTAGATACGCAGTATTTT. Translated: CASSLGTHVDTQYF.

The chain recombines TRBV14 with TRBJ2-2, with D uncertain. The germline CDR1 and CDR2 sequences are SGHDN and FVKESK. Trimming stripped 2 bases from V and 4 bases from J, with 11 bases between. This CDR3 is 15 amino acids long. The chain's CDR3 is CASSQQSLGTGELFF. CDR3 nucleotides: TGTGCCAGCAGCCAACAGTCCCTAGGCACCGGGGAGCTGTTTTTT.

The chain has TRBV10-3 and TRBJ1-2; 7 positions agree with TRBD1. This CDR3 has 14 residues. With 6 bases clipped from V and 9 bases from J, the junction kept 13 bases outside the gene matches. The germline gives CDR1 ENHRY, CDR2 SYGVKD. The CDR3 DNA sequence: TGTGCCATCAGGCGACAGGGCGACCTCCATCGCTACACCTTC. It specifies CAIRRQGDLHRYTF.

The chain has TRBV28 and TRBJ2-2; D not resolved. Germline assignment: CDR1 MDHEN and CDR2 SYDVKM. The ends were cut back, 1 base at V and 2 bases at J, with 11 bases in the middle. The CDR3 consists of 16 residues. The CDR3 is CASSLFLTANTGELFF. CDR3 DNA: TGTGCCAGCAGTTTATTTCTTACAGCAAACACCGGGGAGCTGTTTTTT.

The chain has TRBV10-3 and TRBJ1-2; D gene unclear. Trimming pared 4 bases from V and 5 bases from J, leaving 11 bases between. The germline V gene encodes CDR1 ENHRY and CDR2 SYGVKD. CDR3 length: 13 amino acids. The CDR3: CAISGTNLYGYTF. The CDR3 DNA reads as TGTGCCATCAGTGGTACTAATCTTTATGGCTACACCTTC.

In DNA, the CDR3 is TGTGCCAGCAGCTTAGAGACTAGCTTTCCAGATACGCAGTATTTT. This encodes CASSLETSFPDTQYF. V gene TRBV7-6 combines with J gene TRBJ2-3; 7 bases are shared with TRBD2. From germline, CDR1 is SGHVS and CDR2 FNYEAQ. V shed 1 base and J 4 bases; nucleotides not matched to a gene: 5. This CDR3 spans 15 amino acids.

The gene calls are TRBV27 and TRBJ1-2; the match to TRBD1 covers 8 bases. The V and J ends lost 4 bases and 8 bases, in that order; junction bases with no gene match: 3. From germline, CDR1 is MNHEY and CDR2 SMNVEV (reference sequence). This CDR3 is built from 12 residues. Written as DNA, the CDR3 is TGTGCCAGCAGTTCGACAGGGGAAGGCTACACCTTC. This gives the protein CASSSTGEGYTF.

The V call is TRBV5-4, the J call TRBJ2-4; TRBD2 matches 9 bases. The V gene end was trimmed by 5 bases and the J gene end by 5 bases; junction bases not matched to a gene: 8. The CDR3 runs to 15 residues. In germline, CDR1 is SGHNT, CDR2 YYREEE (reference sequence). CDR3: CASRDDAGGENIQYF. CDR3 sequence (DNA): TGTGCCAGCAGGGATGACGCGGGAGGGGAAAACATTCAGTACTTC.